This TCR beta chain was sequenced during a study of T-cell memory formation after mild COVID-19. TCRdb reprocessed the 5' RACE reads with MiXCR, giving one entry per CDR3 protein. The sample has approximately 410,000 distinct CDR3 sequences, 20% to 30% seen once. V was clipped by 7 bases and J by 7 bases, with 20 bases between them. The CDR3 runs 14 residues. Germline-derived CDR1 and CDR2 are SQVTM and ANQGSEA. This clonotype originated in an adult woman who had mild COVID-19 (a few samples of this study predate the infection). Cell type and time point are not known. This rearrangement joins TRBV29-1 to TRBJ2-1, with D tentatively TRBD1 or TRBD2 (5 bases each). Sequences were obtained from PBMCs or a T cell subset sorted from them (not recorded which). CDR3 loop: CSAPKLTEGNEQFF. CDR3 coding DNA: TGCAGCGCTCCTAAATTGACAGAGGGGAATGAGCAGTTCTTC.